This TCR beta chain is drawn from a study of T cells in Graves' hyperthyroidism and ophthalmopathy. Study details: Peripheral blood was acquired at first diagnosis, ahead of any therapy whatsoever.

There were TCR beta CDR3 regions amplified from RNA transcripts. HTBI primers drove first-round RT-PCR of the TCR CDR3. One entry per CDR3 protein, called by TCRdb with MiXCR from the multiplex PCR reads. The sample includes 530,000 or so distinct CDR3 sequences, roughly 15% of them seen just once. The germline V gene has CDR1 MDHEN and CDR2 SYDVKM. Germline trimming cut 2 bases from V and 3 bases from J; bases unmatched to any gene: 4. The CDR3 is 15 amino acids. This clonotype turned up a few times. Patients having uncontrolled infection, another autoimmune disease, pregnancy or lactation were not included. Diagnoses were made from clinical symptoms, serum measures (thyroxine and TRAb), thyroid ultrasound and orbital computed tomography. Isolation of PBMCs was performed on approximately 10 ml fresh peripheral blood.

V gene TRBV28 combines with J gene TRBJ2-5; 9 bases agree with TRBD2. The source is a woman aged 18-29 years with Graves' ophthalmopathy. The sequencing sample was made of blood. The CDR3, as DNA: TGTGCCAGCAGTTTAATGGCGGGAGGGGAAGAGACCCAGTACTTC. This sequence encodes CASSLMAGGEETQYF.